Included here is one T cell receptor (beta chain) sequence, with context. The data belong to a study of blood T cell repertoires in COVID-19. Using immunoSEQ multiplex PCR, the repertoire was profiled, and TCRdb retains in-frame clones only, with some absent. The table includes approximately 300,000 clones, around 82% detected once. The junction had 8 bases not matched to a gene; V was cut back by 6 bases and J by 8 bases. The CDR3 has 15 residues. CDR1 is MNHNY and CDR2 is SVGAGI in the germline V gene (reference sequence). This sequence was found in a human donor with COVID-19, enrolled during active disease. The donor label of this sample is uncertain. The chain uses TRBV6-6 and TRBJ1-4; 11 bases are a match to TRBD1. Material for sequencing was peripheral blood. The CDR3 spells CASRPPGTGGEKLFF. CDR3 DNA: TGTGCCAGCAGGCCCCCCGGGACAGGGGGAGAAAAACTGTTTTTT.